The entry that follows covers one T cell receptor beta chain sequence. Its antigen target is currently unknown. Per-nucleotide qualities are absent, and no much larger clonotype sits a single base away. The cysteine opens and the phenylalanine closes a CDR3 of 12 amino acids. The DNA shown is the 36-base CDR3, in frame from base 1. V and J are trimmed by 4 bases and 11 bases, and the gene matches miss 5 bases of the junction. The germline V gene encodes CDR1 SNHLY and CDR2 FYNNEI. The data originate from a study of blood T cell repertoires in COVID-19 (dated by TCRdb to 2018 to 2020). Concerning the study at large: Collaborator samples came from the United States, Italy and Spain and covered acute and convalescent phases of COVID-19. The samples were drawn from two sources: the first 160 participants of the ongoing ImmuneRACE study, and 1,254 subjects contributed by 6 global collaborators. Sample metadata almost always included a de-identified subject ID, COVID-19 status, age in years and sex. Deeply sampled blood TCRbeta repertoires from subjects exposed to, actively infected with, or recovered from COVID-19 were included in the dataset. HLA class I and class II types, where available, came from metadata supplied by the sample provider rather than from assay-based typing. The material from the prospective study consisted of cDNA or gDNA derived from T cells, B-cell-depleted T cells, or PBMCs. The repertoires were made available in a free public database intended to serve as a resource for research on the immune response to SARS-CoV-2.

The investigation overall reported the following: How much clinical and demographic metadata was included differed by source and by participant, and the metadata was provided uncurated.

Collaborating institutions collected whole blood in K2EDTA tubes following their own protocols. Collaborator samples were shipped for TCRbeta analysis as frozen whole blood, isolated PBMCs, or DNA extracted from either sample type. The immunoSEQ Assay, a bias-controlled multiplex PCR, was used to amplify TCRbeta CDR3 regions from genomic DNA. In the source study's methods: Within the assay, amplification of reference gene primers was used to estimate how many nucleated cells each sample contained. Sequence reads were collapsed and filtered to measure the absolute abundance of every unique TCRbeta CDR3 rearrangement. For each sample, productive Simpson clonality was calculated by taking the square root of Simpson's diversity index across productive rearrangements. TCRdb obtained this table from immuneACCESS and retained in-frame rearrangements with V and J assigned. These tables miss some clones; where compared with another copy, unresolved V genes account for less than half of the shortfall, and the remainder is unexplained. That table supplies the V and J calls and clone size; D and trimming were determined from the DNA. In all, the sample holds tens of thousands of clones, and about 86% of those were seen once. In total, the top ten clones hold about 14% of the sample.

The source of this sequence is a human donor in a cohort sampled during active COVID-19. Recombination connected TRBV2 to TRBJ2-1; 7 nucleotides in the junction match TRBD2. Specimen: peripheral blood. The sequenced DNA: TGTGCCAGCAGTGGGTCGGGAGGTAAGCAGTTCTTC. It encodes CASSGSGGKQFF.